This is a list of T cell receptor beta chains from one sample in a study of CD8 T cells in Susac syndrome. Via MiXCR, TCRdb re-called the immunoSEQ multiplex PCR reads, giving one row per CDR3 protein. The repertoire includes under 200,000 distinct CDR3 sequences, 91% of them detected once, and around 0.079% sits in the top ten. The sequencing input was CD4+ T cells from PBMCs. These receptors were obtained from a human donor with Susac syndrome. CDR3s include the opening cysteine and the closing phenylalanine or tryptophan. The D gene is left open where the match is weak. Not every row has a clone size; where given, it reads once, few, many or a size class.

v_call	d_call	clone_size	j_call	cdr3_aa	cdr3_nt
TRBV4-1	.	once	TRBJ1-5	CASSQDIQSNQPQHF	TGCGCCAGCAGCCAAGATATCCAGAGCAATCAGCCCCAGCATTTT
TRBV28	.	.	TRBJ2-3	CASSVFTGRTDTQYF	TGTGCCAGCAGTGTTTTTACAGGCCGCACAGATACGCAGTATTTT
TRBV20-1	TRBD2	.	TRBJ2-5	CSARDPQRGRETQYF	TGCAGTGCTAGAGATCCCCAGCGGGGGCGGGAGACCCAGTACTTC
TRBV10-3	.	.	TRBJ2-1	CAISAEWEQFF	TGTGCCATCAGTGCGGAGTGGGAGCAGTTCTTC
TRBV3-1	TRBD2	.	TRBJ2-3	CASSRRGRVAGITDTQYF	TGTGCCAGCAGCCGCCGGGGTAGGGTAGCGGGAATCACAGATACGCAGTATTTT
TRBV11-2	.	.	TRBJ2-5	CASSGLDPTQYF	TGTGCCAGCAGCGGTCTCGACCCGACCCAGTACTTC
TRBV20-1	.	.	TRBJ1-6	CSARAATAYNSPLHF	TGCAGTGCTAGAGCCGCTACAGCTTATAATTCACCCCTCCACTTT
TRBV19	.	.	TRBJ1-5	CASTPQQGSQPQHF	TGTGCCAGTACACCCCAACAGGGTAGTCAGCCCCAGCATTTT
TRBV21-1	.	.	TRBJ2-2	CASSLWGTSNTGELFF	TGTGCCAGCAGCTTATGGGGGACATCGAACACCGGGGAGCTGTTTTTT
TRBV6-1	.	.	TRBJ2-3	CASSTGQSSTDTQYF	TGTGCCAGCAGTACCGGACAGAGCAGCACAGATACGCAGTATTTT
TRBV7-9	.	.	TRBJ1-5	CASSGGGRGNQPQHF	TGTGCCAGCAGCGGAGGGGGTAGGGGCAATCAGCCCCAGCATTTT
TRBV28	.	.	TRBJ2-2	CASSRHSNTGELFF	TGTGCCAGCAGCAGACACTCGAACACCGGGGAGCTGTTTTTT
TRBV7-9	.	.	TRBJ1-6	CASSPSEAGPSPLHF	TGTGCCAGCAGCCCATCAGAGGCAGGGCCATCACCCCTCCACTTT
TRBV7-8	.	.	TRBJ2-3	CASSERGTQYF	TGTGCCAGCAGCGAACGTGGTACGCAGTATTTT
TRBV9	.	.	TRBJ2-1	CASSVGQNEQFF	TGTGCCAGCAGCGTAGGGCAGAATGAGCAGTTCTTC
TRBV5-1	.	.	TRBJ1-2	CASSLTTGYSYGYTF	TGCGCCAGCAGCTTGACAACAGGGTATTCCTATGGCTACACCTTC
TRBV20-1	.	.	TRBJ1-2	CSARGDGGYVYGYTF	TGCAGTGCTAGAGGGGACGGAGGCTATGTCTATGGCTACACCTTC
TRBV19	TRBD2	.	TRBJ2-1	CASSIWLAGGNEQFF	TGTGCCAGTAGTATCTGGCTAGCGGGAGGGAATGAGCAGTTCTTC
TRBV6-5	TRBD2	.	TRBJ2-2	CASSYRGGSTGELFF	TGTGCCAGCAGTTACCGGGGGGGGTCCACCGGGGAGCTGTTTTTT
TRBV20-1	.	.	TRBJ2-5	CSASPIQETQYF	TGCAGTGCTAGTCCCATCCAAGAGACCCAGTACTTC
TRBV28	.	.	TRBJ2-7	CASSRVQGVYEQYF	TGTGCCAGCAGCCGCGTCCAGGGAGTCTACGAGCAGTACTTC
TRBV18	.	.	TRBJ2-1	CASSPVRAGYLEQFF	TGTGCCAGCTCACCAGTTAGGGCCGGCTACTTAGAGCAGTTCTTC
TRBV11-3	TRBD2	.	TRBJ2-3	CASSPHRLAKTDTQYF	TGTGCCAGCAGCCCACACAGACTAGCGAAGACAGATACGCAGTATTTT
TRBV9	TRBD1	.	TRBJ1-1	CASSPQGAGAEAFF	TGTGCCAGCAGCCCACAGGGGGCAGGAGCTGAAGCTTTCTTT
TRBV30	.	.	TRBJ2-7	CAWSLSSYEQYF	TGTGCCTGGAGTTTGAGTTCCTACGAGCAGTACTTC
TRBV20-1	.	.	TRBJ2-7	CSASYGTLESYEQYF	TGCAGTGCTAGTTATGGGACACTAGAATCCTACGAGCAGTACTTC
TRBV6-6	.	.	TRBJ1-5	CASSDRRRPNQPQHF	TGTGCCAGCAGCGACCGCAGGAGACCCAATCAGCCCCAGCATTTT
TRBV3-1	.	.	TRBJ1-5	CASSQDQAGQPQHF	TGTGCCAGCAGCCAAGATCAGGCCGGTCAGCCCCAGCATTTT
TRBV20-1	TRBD2	.	TRBJ2-7	CSATLAGANEQYF	TGCAGTGCTACACTAGCGGGAGCGAACGAGCAGTACTTC
TRBV7-3	.	once	TRBJ2-5	CASSLKGRSQETQYF	TGTGCCAGCAGCTTAAAGGGACGTAGCCAAGAGACCCAGTACTTC
TRBV20-1	.	.	TRBJ2-1	CSRGSHEQFF	TGCAGTCGGGGGTCCCATGAGCAGTTCTTC
TRBV7-2	.	few	TRBJ2-3	CASSPESTDTQYF	TGTGCCAGCAGCCCCGAGAGCACAGATACGCAGTATTTT
TRBV18	.	.	TRBJ1-2	CASSPRGLGYTF	TGTGCCAGCTCACCACGAGGTCTGGGCTACACCTTC
TRBV30	TRBD2	.	TRBJ2-5	CAWSALAGGRLETQYF	TGTGCCTGGAGTGCTCTAGCGGGGGGGCGTTTGGAGACCCAGTACTTC
TRBV9	TRBD1	.	TRBJ1-4	CASSGGTATNEKLFF	TGTGCCAGCAGCGGTGGGACAGCAACTAATGAAAAACTGTTTTTT
TRBV18	.	.	TRBJ2-5	CASSSRGEETQYF	TGTGCCAGCTCATCTAGGGGGGAAGAGACCCAGTACTTC
TRBV5-1	.	few	TRBJ2-7	CASSLGQGREEQYF	TGCGCCAGCAGCTTGGGACAGGGCCGGGAGGAGCAGTACTTC
TRBV3-1	TRBD2	.	TRBJ2-7	CASSPTSGGTEQYF	TGTGCCAGCAGCCCGACTAGCGGGGGGACCGAGCAGTACTTC
TRBV24-1	.	.	TRBJ2-5	CATSDSGSATQYF	TGTGCCACCAGTGATTCCGGGAGCGCGACCCAGTACTTC
TRBV2	.	.	TRBJ2-4	CAVGREKNIQYF	TGTGCCGTCGGACGGGAAAAAAACATTCAGTACTTC
TRBV2	.	.	TRBJ1-5	CASRFVRVIGNQPQHF	TGTGCCAGCAGATTCGTCAGGGTAATAGGCAATCAGCCCCAGCATTTT
TRBV29-1	.	once	TRBJ1-1	CSVDSWGQELNTEAFF	TGCAGCGTTGATTCGTGGGGCCAAGAGTTGAACACTGAAGCTTTCTTT
TRBV5-1	TRBD2	.	TRBJ2-1	CASRGTSGAYNEQFF	TGCGCCAGCAGGGGCACTAGCGGAGCTTACAATGAGCAGTTCTTC
TRBV29-1	.	.	TRBJ2-5	CSVVEGQETQYF	TGCAGCGTTGTAGAGGGGCAAGAGACCCAGTACTTC